This is a list of T cell receptor beta chains from one sample in a study of sequential checkpoint blockade in melanoma. Data came from immunoSEQ multiplex PCR; TCRdb stores just in-frame clones and leaves some out. The sample yields about 3,800 clones, about 23% seen once. Sequenced material: tumor tissue (inferred from file names), taken from a patient given nivolumab and ipilimumab in sequence. The receptor set was obtained from a human donor with melanoma. Both conserved end residues are part of each CDR3.

v_gene: TRBV11-3
j_gene: TRBJ2-2
CDR3aa: CASSSGLIIPGELFF

v_gene: TRBV28
j_gene: TRBJ1-2
CDR3aa: CASSLVRLNYGYTF

v_gene: TRBV11-3
j_gene: TRBJ2-5
CDR3aa: CASSLARSSGRRGETQYF

v_gene: TRBV4-1
j_gene: TRBJ2-7
CDR3aa: CASSPTGYYEQYF

v_gene: TRBV11-3
j_gene: TRBJ2-4
CDR3aa: CASSQSQGGNIQYF

v_gene: TRBV5-1
j_gene: TRBJ2-1
CDR3aa: CASSLILDGSHNEQFF

v_gene: TRBV6-8
j_gene: TRBJ1-2
CDR3aa: CASIPWGGPQASYGYTF

v_gene: TRBV6-8
j_gene: TRBJ2-2
CDR3aa: CAGRDSPNTGELFF

v_gene: TRBV5-1
j_gene: TRBJ2-6
CDR3aa: CASSFTGSGANVLTF

v_gene: TRBV29-1
j_gene: TRBJ1-3
CDR3aa: CSVFWAHSGNTIYF

v_gene: TRBV6-8
j_gene: TRBJ2-3
CDR3aa: CASSEVLDTDTQYF

v_gene: TRBV18
j_gene: TRBJ2-7
CDR3aa: CASSPDNRGGYEQYF

v_gene: TRBV19
j_gene: TRBJ2-1
CDR3aa: CASSPGTGWNEQFF

v_gene: TRBV9
j_gene: TRBJ2-7
CDR3aa: CASRAGAYEQYF

v_gene: TRBV9
j_gene: TRBJ2-3
CDR3aa: CASSEEQLLVRGTQYF

v_gene: TRBV19
j_gene: TRBJ1-3
CDR3aa: CASSPRQGSSGNTIYF

v_gene: TRBV19
j_gene: TRBJ1-3
CDR3aa: CASSRGTAGNTIYF

v_gene: TRBV27
j_gene: TRBJ1-1
CDR3aa: CASSLSGRTMNTEAFF

v_gene: TRBV5-1
j_gene: TRBJ2-5
CDR3aa: CASSFLAGLAGGYQETQYF

v_gene: TRBV6-8
j_gene: TRBJ1-1
CDR3aa: CASSPDRGVKAFF

v_gene: TRBV11-3
j_gene: TRBJ2-5
CDR3aa: CASSPAQSSGSQTQYF

v_gene: TRBV5-1
j_gene: TRBJ2-5
CDR3aa: CASSSFDGNQETQYF

v_gene: TRBV9
j_gene: TRBJ2-1
CDR3aa: CASSVGRYNEQFF

v_gene: TRBV6-8
j_gene: TRBJ2-3
CDR3aa: CASSVERPGGTDTQYF

v_gene: TRBV9
j_gene: TRBJ2-3
CDR3aa: CASSVRGLAGADTQYF

v_gene: TRBV9
j_gene: TRBJ2-1
CDR3aa: CASTQGDLAGEQFF

v_gene: TRBV9
j_gene: TRBJ1-2
CDR3aa: CASSVVGRTDYGYTF

v_gene: TRBV5-1
j_gene: TRBJ1-4
CDR3aa: CASSLGQGAGNEKLFF

v_gene: TRBV25-1
j_gene: TRBJ1-2
CDR3aa: CASSERDRSYGYTF